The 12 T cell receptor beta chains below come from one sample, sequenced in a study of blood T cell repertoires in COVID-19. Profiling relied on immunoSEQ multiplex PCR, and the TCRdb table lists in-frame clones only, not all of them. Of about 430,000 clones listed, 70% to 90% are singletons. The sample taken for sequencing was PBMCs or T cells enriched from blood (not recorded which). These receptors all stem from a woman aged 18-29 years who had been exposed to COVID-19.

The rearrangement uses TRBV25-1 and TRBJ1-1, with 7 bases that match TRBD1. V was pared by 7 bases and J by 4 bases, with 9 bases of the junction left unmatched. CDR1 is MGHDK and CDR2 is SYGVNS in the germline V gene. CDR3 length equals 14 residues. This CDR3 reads CASTETGPSTEAFF. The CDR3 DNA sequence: TGTGCCAGCACCGAGACAGGGCCGAGCACTGAAGCTTTCTTT.

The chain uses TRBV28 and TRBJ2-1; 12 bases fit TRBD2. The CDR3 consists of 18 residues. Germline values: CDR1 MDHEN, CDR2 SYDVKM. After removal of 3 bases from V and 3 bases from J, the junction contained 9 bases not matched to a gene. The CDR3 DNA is TGTGCCAGCAGTTTTCCGTGGGGACTAGCGGGCGGCTACAATGAGCAGTTCTTC. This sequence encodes CASSFPWGLAGGYNEQFF.

The CDR3 nucleotides are TGTGCCAGCACACAGAGTGGGAGCTCCTATAATTCACCCCTCCACTTT. Protein product: CASTQSGSSYNSPLHF. The chain joins TRBV27 to TRBJ1-6, with D uncertain. The CDR3 length is 16 residues. Germline V CDR1 and CDR2: MNHEY, SMNVEV (reference sequence). Between the trimmed V and J ends, which lost 7 bases and 0 bases, there was a span of 13 bases.

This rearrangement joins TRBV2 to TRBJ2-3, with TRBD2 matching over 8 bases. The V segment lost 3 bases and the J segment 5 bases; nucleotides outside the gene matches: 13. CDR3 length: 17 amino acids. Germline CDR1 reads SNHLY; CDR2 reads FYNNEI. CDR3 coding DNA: TGTGCCAGCAGTGACCAGCGGGGGCCCCGACGGGGAGATACGCAGTATTTT. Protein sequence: CASSDQRGPRRGDTQYF.

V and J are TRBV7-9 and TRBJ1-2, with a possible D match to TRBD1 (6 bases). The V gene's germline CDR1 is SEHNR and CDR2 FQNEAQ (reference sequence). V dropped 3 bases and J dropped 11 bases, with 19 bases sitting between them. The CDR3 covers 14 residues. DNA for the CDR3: TGTGCCAGCAGCTTGGGACAAGGCTTTATTAGGTACACCTTC. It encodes CASSLGQGFIRYTF.

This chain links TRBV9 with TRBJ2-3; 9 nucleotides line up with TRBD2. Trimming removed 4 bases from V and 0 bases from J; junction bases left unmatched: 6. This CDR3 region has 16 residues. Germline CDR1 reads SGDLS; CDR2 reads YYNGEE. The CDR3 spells CASSSGTSLSTDTQYF. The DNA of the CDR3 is TGTGCCAGCAGCTCTGGGACTAGCCTTAGCACAGATACGCAGTATTTT.

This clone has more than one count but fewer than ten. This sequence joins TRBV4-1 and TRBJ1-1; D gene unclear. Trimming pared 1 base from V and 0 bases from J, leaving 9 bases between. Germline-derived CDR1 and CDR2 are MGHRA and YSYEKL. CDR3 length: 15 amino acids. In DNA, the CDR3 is TGCGCCAGCAGCCAAGTGAGCGGGATGAACACTGAAGCTTTCTTT. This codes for CASSQVSGMNTEAFF.

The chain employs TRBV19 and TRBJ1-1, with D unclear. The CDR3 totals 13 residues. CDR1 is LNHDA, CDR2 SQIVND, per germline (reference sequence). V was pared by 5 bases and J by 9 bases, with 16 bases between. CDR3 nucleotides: TGTGCCAGTAGTGACCACCTCGGGAGCCAAGCTTTCTTT. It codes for CASSDHLGSQAFF.

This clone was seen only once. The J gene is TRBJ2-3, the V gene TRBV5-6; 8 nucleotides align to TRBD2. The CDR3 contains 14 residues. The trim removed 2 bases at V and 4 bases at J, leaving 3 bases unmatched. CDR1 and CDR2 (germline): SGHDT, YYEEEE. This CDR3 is CASSFGGAADTQYF. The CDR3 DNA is TGTGCCAGCAGCTTCGGGGGGGCGGCAGATACGCAGTATTTT.

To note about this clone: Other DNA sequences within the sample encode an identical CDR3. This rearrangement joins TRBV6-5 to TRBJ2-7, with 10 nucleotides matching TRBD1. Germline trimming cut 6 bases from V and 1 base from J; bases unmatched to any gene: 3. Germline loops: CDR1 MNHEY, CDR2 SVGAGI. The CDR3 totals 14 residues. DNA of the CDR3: TGTGCCAGCAGCCCGGGACAGGGGTCCTACGAGCAGTACTTC. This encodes CASSPGQGSYEQYF.

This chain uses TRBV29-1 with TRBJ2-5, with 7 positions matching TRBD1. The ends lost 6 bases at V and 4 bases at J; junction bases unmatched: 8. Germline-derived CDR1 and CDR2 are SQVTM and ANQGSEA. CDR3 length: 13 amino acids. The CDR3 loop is CSVNRDSGETQYF. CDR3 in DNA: TGCAGCGTCAACCGGGACAGCGGAGAGACCCAGTACTTC.

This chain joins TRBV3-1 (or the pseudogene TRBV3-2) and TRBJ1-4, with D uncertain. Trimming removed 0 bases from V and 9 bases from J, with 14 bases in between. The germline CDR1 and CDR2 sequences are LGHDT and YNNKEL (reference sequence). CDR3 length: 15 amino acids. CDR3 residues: CASSQDPGNSQKLFF. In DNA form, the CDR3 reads TGTGCCAGCAGCCAAGACCCCGGTAACAGTCAAAAACTGTTTTTT.